These T cell receptor beta chains were read from a single sample in a study of cytomegalovirus exposure and HLA in healthy donors. Sequencing was performed with immunoSEQ multiplex PCR; in TCRdb, only in-frame clones are kept and a portion is missing. This sample carries around 90,000 clones, 82% of them seen once, and the ten largest clones take 3.8%. The sample comprised PBMCs. These receptors came from a man aged 45-65 years in good health and CMV-seronegative. Both conserved end residues are part of each CDR3. The D gene is left open where the match is weak.

d_gene,v_gene,j_gene,CDR3nt,CDR3aa
TRBD2,TRBV5-1,TRBJ2-7,TGCGCCAGCAGCTTGACTAGCGGGATTACCTACGAGCAGTACTTC,CASSLTSGITYEQYF
NA,TRBV28,TRBJ1-6,TGTGCCAGCAGTTTAAACGTTGGCGGATCCCTTAATTCACCCCTCCACTTT,CASSLNVGGSLNSPLHF
NA,TRBV27,TRBJ2-2,TGTGCCAGCAGGACCCTGGCAGGAACCGGGGAGCTGTTTTTT,CASRTLAGTGELFF
NA,TRBV6-5,TRBJ1-1,TGTGCCAGCAGGGCAGGGGTTACTGAAGCTTTCTTT,CASRAGVTEAFF
NA,TRBV4-2,TRBJ1-1,TGTGCCAGCAGCCAGGTCCGGGACACCACTGAAGCTTTCTTT,CASSQVRDTTEAFF
TRBD1,TRBV2,TRBJ1-5,TGTGCCAGCAGTGCGCAGGGGGTTAGCAATCAGCCCCAGCATTTT,CASSAQGVSNQPQHF
TRBD1,TRBV5-4,TRBJ2-7,TGTGCCAGCAGCACCCGGGACAGGGGGGAACGTGAGCAGTACTTC,CASSTRDRGEREQYF
NA,TRBV6-5,TRBJ2-7,TGTGCCAGCAACGCACTACAGGGTTACGAGCAGTACTTC,CASNALQGYEQYF
TRBD2,TRBV30,TRBJ2-3,TGTGCCTGGAGTACCGCGGCTAGCGGGAGAGGGTATTTT,CAWSTAASGRGYF
TRBD1,TRBV23-1,TRBJ2-3,TGCGCCAGCAGTCAGACAATGCCCGGGACAGTGGGATCACGATTGAGGACAGATACGCAGTATTTT,CASSQTMPGTVGSRLRTDTQYF
NA,TRBV6-5,TRBJ1-1,TGTGCCAGCAGTTACTCGGGGGGGTCGAACACTGAAGCTTTCTTT,CASSYSGGSNTEAFF